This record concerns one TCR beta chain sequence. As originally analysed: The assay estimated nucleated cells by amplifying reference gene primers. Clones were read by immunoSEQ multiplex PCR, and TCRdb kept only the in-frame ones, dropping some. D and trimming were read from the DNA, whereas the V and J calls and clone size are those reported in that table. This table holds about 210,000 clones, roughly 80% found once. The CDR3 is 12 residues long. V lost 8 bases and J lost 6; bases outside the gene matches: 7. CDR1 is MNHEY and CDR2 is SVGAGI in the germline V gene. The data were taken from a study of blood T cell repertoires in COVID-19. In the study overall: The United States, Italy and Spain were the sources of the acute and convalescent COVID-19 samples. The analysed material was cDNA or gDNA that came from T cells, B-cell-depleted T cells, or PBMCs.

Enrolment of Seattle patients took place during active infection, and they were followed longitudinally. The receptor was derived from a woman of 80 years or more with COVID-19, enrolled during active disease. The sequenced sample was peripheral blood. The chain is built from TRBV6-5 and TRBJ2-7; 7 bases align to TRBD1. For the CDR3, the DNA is TGTGCCAGCCTAACAGGGGCCCTCGAGCAGTACTTC. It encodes CASLTGALEQYF.